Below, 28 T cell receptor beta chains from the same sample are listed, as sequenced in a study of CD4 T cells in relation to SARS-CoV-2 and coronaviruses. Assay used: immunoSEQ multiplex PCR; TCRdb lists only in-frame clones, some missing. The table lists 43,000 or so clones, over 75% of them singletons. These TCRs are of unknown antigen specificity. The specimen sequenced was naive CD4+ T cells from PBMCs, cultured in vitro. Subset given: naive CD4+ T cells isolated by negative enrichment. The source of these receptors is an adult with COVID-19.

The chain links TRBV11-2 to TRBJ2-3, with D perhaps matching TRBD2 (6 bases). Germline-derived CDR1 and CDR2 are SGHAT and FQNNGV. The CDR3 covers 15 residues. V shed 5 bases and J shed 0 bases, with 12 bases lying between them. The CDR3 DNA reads TGTGCCAGCAGCCGAACGGGAGTTAGCACAGATACGCAGTATTTT. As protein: CASSRTGVSTDTQYF. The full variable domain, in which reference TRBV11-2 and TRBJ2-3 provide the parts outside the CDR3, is EAGVAQSPRYKIIEKRQSVAFWCNPISGHATLYWYQQILGQGPKLLIQFQNNGVVDDSQLPKDRFSAERLKGVDSTLKIQPAKLEDSAVYLCASSRTGVSTDTQYFGPGTRLTVL.

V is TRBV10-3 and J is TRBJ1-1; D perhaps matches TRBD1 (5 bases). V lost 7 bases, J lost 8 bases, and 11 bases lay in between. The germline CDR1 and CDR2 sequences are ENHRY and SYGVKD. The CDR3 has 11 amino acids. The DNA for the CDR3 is TGTGCCATCAAAGGGGCTGGCGAAGCTTTCTTT. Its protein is CAIKGAGEAFF.

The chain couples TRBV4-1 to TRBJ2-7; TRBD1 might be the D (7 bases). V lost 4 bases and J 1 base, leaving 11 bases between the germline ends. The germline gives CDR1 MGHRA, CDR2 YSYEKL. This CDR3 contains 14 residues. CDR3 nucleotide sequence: TGCGCCAGCAGCCCCCAGGGGGGTTCCTACGAGCAGTACTTC. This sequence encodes CASSPQGGSYEQYF.

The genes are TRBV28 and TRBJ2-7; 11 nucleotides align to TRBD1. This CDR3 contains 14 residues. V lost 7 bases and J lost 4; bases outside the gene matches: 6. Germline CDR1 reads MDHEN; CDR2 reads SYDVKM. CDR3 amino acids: CASTRDRGKYEQYF. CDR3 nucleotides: TGTGCCAGCACCCGGGACAGGGGGAAATACGAGCAGTACTTC.

The DNA of the CDR3 is TGTGCCAGCAGCCAAGCAAGGGGTTATAGCGGGAGGGCCGCAGATACGCAGTATTTT. Protein product: CASSQARGYSGRAADTQYF. This chain connects TRBV3-1 (or the pseudogene TRBV3-2) to TRBJ2-3, with 11 bases fitting TRBD2. Germline trimming cut 1 base from V and 4 bases from J; bases unmatched to any gene: 13. The germline V gene encodes CDR1 LGHDT and CDR2 YNNKEL (reference sequence). The length of the CDR3 is 19 residues.

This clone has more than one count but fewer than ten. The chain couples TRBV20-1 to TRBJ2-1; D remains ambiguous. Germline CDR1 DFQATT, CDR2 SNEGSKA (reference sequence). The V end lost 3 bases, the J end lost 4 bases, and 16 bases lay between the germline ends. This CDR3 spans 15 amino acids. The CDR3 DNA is TGCAGTGCTAGTTCCGCGGCGGCAAGTTACAATGAGCAGTTCTTC. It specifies CSASSAAASYNEQFF.

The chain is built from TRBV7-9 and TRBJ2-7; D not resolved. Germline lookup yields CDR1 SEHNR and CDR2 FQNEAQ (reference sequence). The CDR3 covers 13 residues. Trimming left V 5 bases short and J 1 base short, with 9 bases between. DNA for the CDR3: TGTGCCAGCAGCCAACTTGGATCCTACGAGCAGTACTTC. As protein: CASSQLGSYEQYF.

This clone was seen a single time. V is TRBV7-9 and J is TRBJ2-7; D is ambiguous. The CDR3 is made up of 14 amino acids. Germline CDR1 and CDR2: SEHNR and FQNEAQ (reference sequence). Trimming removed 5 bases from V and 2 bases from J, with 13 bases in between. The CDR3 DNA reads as TGTGCCAGCAGCCGCCTGGCACCTACCTACGAGCAGTACTTC. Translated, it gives CASSRLAPTYEQYF.

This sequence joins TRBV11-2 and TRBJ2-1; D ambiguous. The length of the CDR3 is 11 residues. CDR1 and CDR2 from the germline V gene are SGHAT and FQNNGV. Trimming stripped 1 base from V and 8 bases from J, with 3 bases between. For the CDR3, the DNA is TGTGCCAGCAGCTTAGGTTATGAGCAGTTCTTC. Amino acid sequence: CASSLGYEQFF.

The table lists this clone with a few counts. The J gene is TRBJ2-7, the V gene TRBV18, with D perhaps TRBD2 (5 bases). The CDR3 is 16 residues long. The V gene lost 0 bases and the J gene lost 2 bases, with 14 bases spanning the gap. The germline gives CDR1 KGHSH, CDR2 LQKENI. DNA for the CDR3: TGTGCCAGCTCACCACCAGGGAGAAGAGGCACCTACGAGCAGTACTTC. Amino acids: CASSPPGRRGTYEQYF.

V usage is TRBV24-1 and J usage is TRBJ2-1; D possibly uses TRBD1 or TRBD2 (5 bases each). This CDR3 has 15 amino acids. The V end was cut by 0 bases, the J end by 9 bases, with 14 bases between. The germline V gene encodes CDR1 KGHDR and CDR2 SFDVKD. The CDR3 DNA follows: TGTGCCACCAGTGATTTGGGGGGAGCTTTACGTGAGCAGTTCTTC. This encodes CATSDLGGALREQFF.

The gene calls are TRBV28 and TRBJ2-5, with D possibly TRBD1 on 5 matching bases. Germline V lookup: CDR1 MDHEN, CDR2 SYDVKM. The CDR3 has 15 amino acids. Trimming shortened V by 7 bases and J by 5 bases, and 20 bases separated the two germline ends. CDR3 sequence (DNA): TGTGCCAGCAAAAGGGCAGGGCGAAATGGGGAGACCCAGTACTTC. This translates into CASKRAGRNGETQYF.

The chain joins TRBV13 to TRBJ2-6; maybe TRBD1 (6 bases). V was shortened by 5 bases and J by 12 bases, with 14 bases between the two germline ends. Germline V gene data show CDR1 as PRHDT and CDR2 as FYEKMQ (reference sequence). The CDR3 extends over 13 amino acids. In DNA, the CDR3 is TGTGCCAGCAGCCCGACAGGTACCACCGTCCTGACTTTC. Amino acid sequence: CASSPTGTTVLTF.

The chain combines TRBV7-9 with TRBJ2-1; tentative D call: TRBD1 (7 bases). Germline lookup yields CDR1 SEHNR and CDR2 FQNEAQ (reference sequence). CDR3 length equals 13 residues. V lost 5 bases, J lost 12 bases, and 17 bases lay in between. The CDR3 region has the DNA TGTGCCAGCAGCCCAGGGGGTCTAGCGTGGCAGTTCTTC. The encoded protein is CASSPGGLAWQFF. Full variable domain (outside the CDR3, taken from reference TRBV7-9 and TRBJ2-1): DTGVSQNPRHKITKRGQNVTFRCDPISEHNRLYWYRQTLGQGPEFLTYFQNEAQLEKSRLLSDRFSAERPKGSFSTLEIQRTEQGDSAMYLCASSPGGLAWQFFGPGTRLTVL.

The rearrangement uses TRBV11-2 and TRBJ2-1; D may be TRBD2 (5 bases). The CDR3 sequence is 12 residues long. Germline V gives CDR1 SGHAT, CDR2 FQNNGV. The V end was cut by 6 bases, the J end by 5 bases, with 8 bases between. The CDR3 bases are TGTGCCAGCAGTGGAGGAGACAATGAGCAGTTCTTC. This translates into CASSGGDNEQFF. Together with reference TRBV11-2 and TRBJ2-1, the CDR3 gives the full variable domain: EAGVAQSPRYKIIEKRQSVAFWCNPISGHATLYWYQQILGQGPKLLIQFQNNGVVDDSQLPKDRFSAERLKGVDSTLKIQPAKLEDSAVYLCASSGGDNEQFFGPGTRLTVL.

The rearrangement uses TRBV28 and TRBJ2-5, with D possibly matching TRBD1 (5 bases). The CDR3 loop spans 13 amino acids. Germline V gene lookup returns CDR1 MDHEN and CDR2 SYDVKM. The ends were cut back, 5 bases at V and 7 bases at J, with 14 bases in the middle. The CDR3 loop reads CASSLPPRGTQYF. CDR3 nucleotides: TGTGCCAGCAGTCTGCCCCCTAGGGGGACCCAGTACTTC.

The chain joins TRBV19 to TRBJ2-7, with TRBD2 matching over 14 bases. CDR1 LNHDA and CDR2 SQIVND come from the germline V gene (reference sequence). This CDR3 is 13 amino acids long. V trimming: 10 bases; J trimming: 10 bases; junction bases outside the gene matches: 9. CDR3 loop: CATRLAGGIQQYF. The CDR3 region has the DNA TGTGCCACAAGACTAGCGGGAGGGATACAACAGTACTTC.

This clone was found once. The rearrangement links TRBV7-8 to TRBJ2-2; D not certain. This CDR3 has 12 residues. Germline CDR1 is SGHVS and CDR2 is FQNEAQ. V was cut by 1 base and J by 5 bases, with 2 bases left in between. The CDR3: CASSLETGELFF. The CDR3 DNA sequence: TGTGCCAGCAGCTTAGAAACCGGGGAGCTGTTTTTT.

Here the CDR3 DNA reads TGTGCCACCGTTTCGGGACAGGTTACCTACGAGCAGTACTTC. Residues: CATVSGQVTYEQYF. The chain joins TRBV28 to TRBJ2-7, with 8 bases matching TRBD1. The V segment lost 10 bases and the J segment 2 bases; nucleotides outside the gene matches: 10. The CDR3 runs 14 residues. The germline V gene has CDR1 MDHEN and CDR2 SYDVKM.

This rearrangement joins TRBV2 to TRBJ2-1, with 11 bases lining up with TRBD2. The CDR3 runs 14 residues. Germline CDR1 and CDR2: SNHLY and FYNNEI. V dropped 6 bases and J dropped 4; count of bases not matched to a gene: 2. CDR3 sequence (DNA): TGTGCCAGCAGACTAGCGGGAGTTTACAATGAGCAGTTCTTC. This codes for CASRLAGVYNEQFF.

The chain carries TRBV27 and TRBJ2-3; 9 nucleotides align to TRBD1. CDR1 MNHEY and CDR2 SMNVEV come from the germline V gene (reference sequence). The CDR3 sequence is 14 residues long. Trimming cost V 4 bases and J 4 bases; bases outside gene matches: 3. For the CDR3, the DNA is TGTGCCAGCAGTTCCGGACAGGGGTCAGATACGCAGTATTTT. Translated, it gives CASSSGQGSDTQYF.

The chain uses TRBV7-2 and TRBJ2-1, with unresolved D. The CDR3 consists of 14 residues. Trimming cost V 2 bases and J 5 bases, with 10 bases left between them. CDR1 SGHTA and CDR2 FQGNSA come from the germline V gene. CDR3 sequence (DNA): TGTGCCAGCAGCTTATTTAGTTTCGACAATGAGCAGTTCTTC. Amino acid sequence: CASSLFSFDNEQFF. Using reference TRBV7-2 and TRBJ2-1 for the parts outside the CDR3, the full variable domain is GAGVSQSPSNKVTEKGKDVELRCDPISGHTALYWYRQSLGQGLEFLIYFQGNSAPDKSGLPSDRFSAERTGGSVSTLTIQRTQQEDSAVYLCASSLFSFDNEQFFGPGTRLTVL.

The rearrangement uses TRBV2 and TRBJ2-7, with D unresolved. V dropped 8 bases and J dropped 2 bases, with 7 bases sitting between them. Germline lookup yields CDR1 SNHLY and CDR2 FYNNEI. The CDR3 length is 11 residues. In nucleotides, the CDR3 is TGTGCCAGCGGCAGGACCTACGAGCAGTACTTC. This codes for CASGRTYEQYF.

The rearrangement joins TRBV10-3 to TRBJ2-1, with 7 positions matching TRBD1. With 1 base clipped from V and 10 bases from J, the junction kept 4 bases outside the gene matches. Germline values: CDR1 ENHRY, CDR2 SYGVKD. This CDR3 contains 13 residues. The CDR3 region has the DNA TGTGCCATCAGTGAGTTTACAGGGGAGGAGCAGTTCTTC. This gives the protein CAISEFTGEEQFF.

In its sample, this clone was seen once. CDR3 DNA: TGCAGCGTTGAAGTGGCAGGGGAAAATCAGCCCCAGCATTTT. Translating gives CSVEVAGENQPQHF. V gene TRBV29-1 combines with J gene TRBJ1-5; weak D call: TRBD1 (6 bases). V shed 1 base and J shed 4 bases, with 11 bases lying between them. Germline values: CDR1 SQVTM, CDR2 ANQGSEA. The CDR3 is made up of 14 amino acids.

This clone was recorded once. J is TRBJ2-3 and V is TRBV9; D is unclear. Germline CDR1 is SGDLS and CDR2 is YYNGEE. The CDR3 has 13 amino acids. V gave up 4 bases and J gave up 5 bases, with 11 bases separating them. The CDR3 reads CASSPGGVDTQYF. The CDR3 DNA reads TGTGCCAGCAGCCCAGGTGGAGTAGATACGCAGTATTTT. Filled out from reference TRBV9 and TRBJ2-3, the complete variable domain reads DSGVTQTPKHLITATGQRVTLRCSPRSGDLSVYWYQQSLDQGLQFLIQYYNGEERAKGNILERFSAQQFPDLHSELNLSSLELGDSALYFCASSPGGVDTQYFGPGTRLTVL.

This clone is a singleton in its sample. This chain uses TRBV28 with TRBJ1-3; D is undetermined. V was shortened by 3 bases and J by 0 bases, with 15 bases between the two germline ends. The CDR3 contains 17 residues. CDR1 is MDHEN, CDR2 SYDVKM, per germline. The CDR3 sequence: CASSLPIGLSSGNTIYF. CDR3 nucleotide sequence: TGTGCCAGCAGTTTGCCTATCGGGTTGAGCTCTGGAAACACCATATATTTT.

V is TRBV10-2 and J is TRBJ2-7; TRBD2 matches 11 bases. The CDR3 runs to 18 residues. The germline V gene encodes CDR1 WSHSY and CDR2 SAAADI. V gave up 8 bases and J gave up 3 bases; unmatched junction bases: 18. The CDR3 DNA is TGCGCCAGCTTTCCGGGACTAGCGGTTACCTTCGGTGGCTACGAGCAGTACTTC. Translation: CASFPGLAVTFGGYEQYF.